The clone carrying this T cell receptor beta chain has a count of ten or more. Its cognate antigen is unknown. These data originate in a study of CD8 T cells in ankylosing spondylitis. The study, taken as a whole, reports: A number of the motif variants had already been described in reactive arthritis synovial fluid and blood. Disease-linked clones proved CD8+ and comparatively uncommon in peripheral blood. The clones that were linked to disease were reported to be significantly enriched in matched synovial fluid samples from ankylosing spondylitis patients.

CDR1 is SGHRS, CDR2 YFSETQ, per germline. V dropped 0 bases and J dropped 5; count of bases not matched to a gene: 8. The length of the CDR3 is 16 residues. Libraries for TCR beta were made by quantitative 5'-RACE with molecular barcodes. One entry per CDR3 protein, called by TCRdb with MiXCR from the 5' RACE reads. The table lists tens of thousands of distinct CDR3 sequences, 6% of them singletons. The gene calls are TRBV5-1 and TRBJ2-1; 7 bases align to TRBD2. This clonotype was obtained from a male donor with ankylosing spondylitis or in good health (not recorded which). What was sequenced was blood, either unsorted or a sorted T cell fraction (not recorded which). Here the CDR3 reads CASSLVPAGTNNEQFF. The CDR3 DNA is TGCGCCAGCAGCTTGGTCCCAGCGGGGACTAACAATGAGCAGTTCTTC.